By share of the sample, the clone carrying this T cell receptor beta chain is medium-sized. The TRBV12-4/TRBJ1-2 clonotypes were amplified using barcode primers with ligated adaptors. TCRdb processed the multiplex PCR reads anew with MiXCR; each CDR3 protein has one entry. The table shows about 1,600 distinct CDR3 sequences, with over 3.5% occurring only once. V was clipped by 4 bases and J by 4 bases, with 16 bases between them. CDR3 length: 15 residues. The origin of this receptor is a female donor with breast cancer. The specimen sequenced was naive CD4+ T cells sorted from blood. Specified subset: naive CD4+ T cells, CD4+CD45RA+CD25-. The gene calls are TRBV12-3 or TRBV12-4 and TRBJ1-2; no clear D gene. CDR3 loop: CASSYGSAASYGYTF. The CDR3 coding sequence is TGTGCCAGCAGTTACGGTTCGGCGGCTAGCTATGGCTACACCTTC.